Following are 11 T cell receptor beta chains from one sample sequenced in a study of technical replicates of blood from several donors. This table comes from immunoSEQ multiplex PCR, and its TCRdb copy is limited to in-frame clones, with some not included. The data hold tens of thousands of clones, with just over 90% observed a single time. The sequencing input was T cells isolated from PBMCs. The receptor set was obtained from a human donor in good health.

Concerning this clone itself: One end of the junction varies from germline; a read error may be responsible. The chain employs TRBV4-1 and TRBJ2-1; 10 bases agree with TRBD2. CDR3 length: 17 amino acids. CDR1 MGHRA and CDR2 YSYEKL come from the germline V gene. CDR3 coding DNA: TGCGCCAGCAACCAAGTTACTAGCGGGGCGACCTACAATGAGCAGTTCTTC. This translates into CASNQVTSGATYNEQFF.

The chain recombines TRBV19 with TRBJ1-2; 7 nucleotides align to TRBD1. V was clipped by 10 bases and J by 2 bases; unmatched bases: 13. The CDR3 is 15 residues long. The germline gives CDR1 LNHDA, CDR2 SQIVND (reference sequence). The DNA of the CDR3 is TGTGCCACCACCCATGCGGCAGGGGGGAACTATGGCTACACCTTC. This encodes CATTHAAGGNYGYTF.

The chain uses TRBV6-1 and TRBJ1-2, with D tentatively TRBD1 (5 bases). This CDR3 spans 18 amino acids. Trimming pared 0 bases from V and 3 bases from J, leaving 20 bases between. CDR1 is MNHNS and CDR2 is SASEGT in the germline V gene. The CDR3 DNA follows: TGTGCCAGCAGTGAAGCCCCCTGGAGGGACGCTAAGTACTATGGCTACACCTTC. Amino acid sequence: CASSEAPWRDAKYYGYTF.

The chain carries TRBV6-5 and TRBJ1-2; 7 positions match TRBD1. Germline CDR1 MNHEY, CDR2 SVGAGI. J gave up 4 bases and V 4 bases, and 9 bases lay outside the gene matches. This CDR3 region has 15 residues. Here the CDR3 reads CASSSEGGGGYGYTF. CDR3 sequence (DNA): TGTGCCAGCAGTTCCGAAGGGGGCGGTGGCTATGGCTACACCTTC.

This clone was detected ten times or more. This sequence joins TRBV2 and TRBJ2-7; possibly TRBD1 for D (6 bases). Germline V CDR1 and CDR2: SNHLY, FYNNEI. The CDR3 is 12 amino acids. The DNA for the CDR3 is TGTTCAGCCGCGGACAGAACCTACGAGCAGTACTTC. It encodes CSAADRTYEQYF.

The chain couples TRBV19 to TRBJ2-4, with 8 nucleotides matching TRBD2. Trimming cost V 1 base and J 6 bases; bases outside gene matches: 5. The germline V gene encodes CDR1 LNHDA and CDR2 SQIVND (reference sequence). The CDR3 has 15 amino acids. The CDR3 DNA reads as TGTGCCAGTAGTATAGTTTCGGGGGGGGCAAACATTCAGTACTTC. Residues: CASSIVSGGANIQYF.

The J gene is TRBJ1-1, the V gene TRBV7-2; a possible D gene is TRBD1 (5 bases). The length of the CDR3 is 16 residues. Germline V gene sequence: CDR1 SGHTA, CDR2 FQGNSA. Trimming took off 5 bases at V and 4 bases at J, with 20 bases between the two ends. The CDR3 here is CASSLRVRQGSTEAFF. For the CDR3, the DNA is TGTGCCAGCAGCCTCCGTGTTCGCCAGGGTTCCACTGAAGCTTTCTTT.

This chain links TRBV7-8 with TRBJ1-5, with D maybe TRBD1 (6 bases). The germline V gene encodes CDR1 SGHVS and CDR2 FQNEAQ. The V end lost 4 bases, the J end lost 2 bases, and 18 bases lay between the germline ends. The CDR3 covers 17 residues. The CDR3: CASSWGGASRGNQPQHF. DNA for the CDR3: TGTGCCAGCAGCTGGGGGGGGGCCTCCCGGGGCAATCAGCCCCAGCATTTT. The whole variable domain, remainder taken from reference TRBV7-8 and TRBJ1-5, is GAGVSQSPRYKVAKRGQDVALRCDPISGHVSLFWYQQALGQGPEFLTYFQNEAQLDKSGLPSDRFFAERPEGSVSTLKIQRTQQEDSAVYLCASSWGGASRGNQPQHFGDGTRLSIL.

The chain links TRBV5-1 to TRBJ2-7; D unresolved. CDR3 size: 12 residues. The V gene's germline CDR1 is SGHRS and CDR2 YFSETQ. Trimming left V 5 bases short and J 3 bases short, with 9 bases between. The CDR3 here is CASSDIHYEQYF. The CDR3, as DNA: TGCGCCAGCAGTGACATCCACTACGAGCAGTACTTC.

V and J are TRBV13 and TRBJ2-5; D is possibly TRBD2 (5 bases). The CDR3 length is 12 residues. CDR1 is PRHDT and CDR2 is FYEKMQ in the germline V gene (reference sequence). V dropped 5 bases and J dropped 11 bases, with 15 bases sitting between them. DNA of the CDR3: TGTGCCAGCAGCCCATCACTAGGTGAGCAGTACTTC. It is translated as CASSPSLGEQYF.

The chain is built from TRBV14 and TRBJ2-3; weak D call: TRBD2 (5 bases). V was clipped by 0 bases and J by 0 bases, with 13 bases between them. Per germline, CDR1 SGHDN and CDR2 FVKESK. The CDR3 extends over 17 amino acids. CDR3: CASSQDRGSSSTDTQYF. As DNA, the CDR3 is TGTGCCAGCAGCCAAGATCGTGGGAGCTCAAGCACAGATACGCAGTATTTT.